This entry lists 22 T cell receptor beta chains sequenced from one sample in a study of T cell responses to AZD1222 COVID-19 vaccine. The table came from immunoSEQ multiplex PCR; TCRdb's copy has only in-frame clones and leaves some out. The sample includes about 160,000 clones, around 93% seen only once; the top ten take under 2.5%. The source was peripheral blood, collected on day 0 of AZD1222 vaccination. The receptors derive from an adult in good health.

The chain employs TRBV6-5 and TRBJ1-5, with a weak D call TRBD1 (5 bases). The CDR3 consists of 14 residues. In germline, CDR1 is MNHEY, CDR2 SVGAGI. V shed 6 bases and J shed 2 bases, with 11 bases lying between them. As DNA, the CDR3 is TGTGCCAGCAGCAGGGTTTCTGGCAATCAGCCCCAGCATTTT. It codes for CASSRVSGNQPQHF.

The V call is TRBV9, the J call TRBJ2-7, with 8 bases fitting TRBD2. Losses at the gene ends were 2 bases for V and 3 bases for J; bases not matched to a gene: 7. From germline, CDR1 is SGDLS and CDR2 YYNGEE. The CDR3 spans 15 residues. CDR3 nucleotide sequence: TGTGCCAGCAGCGTGGGCCTAGCGGGTGGCTACGAGCAGTACTTC. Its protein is CASSVGLAGGYEQYF.

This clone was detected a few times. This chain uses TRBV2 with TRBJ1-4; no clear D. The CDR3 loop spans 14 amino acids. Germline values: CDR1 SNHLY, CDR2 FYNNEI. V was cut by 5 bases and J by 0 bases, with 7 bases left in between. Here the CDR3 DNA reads TGTGCCAGCAGTAAGACTGCAACTAATGAAAAACTGTTTTTT. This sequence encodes CASSKTATNEKLFF.

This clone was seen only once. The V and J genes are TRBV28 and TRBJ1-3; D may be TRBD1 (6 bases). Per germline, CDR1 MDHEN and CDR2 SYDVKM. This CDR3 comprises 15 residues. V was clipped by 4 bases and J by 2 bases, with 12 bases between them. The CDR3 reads CASSSPGQPGNTIYF. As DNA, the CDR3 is TGTGCCAGCAGTTCCCCGGGACAACCTGGAAACACCATATATTTT. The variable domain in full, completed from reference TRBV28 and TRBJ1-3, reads DVKVTQSSRYLVKRTGEKVFLECVQDMDHENMFWYRQDPGLGLRLIYFSYDVKMKEKGDIPEGYSVSREKKERFSLILESASTNQTSMYLCASSSPGQPGNTIYFGEGSWLTVV.

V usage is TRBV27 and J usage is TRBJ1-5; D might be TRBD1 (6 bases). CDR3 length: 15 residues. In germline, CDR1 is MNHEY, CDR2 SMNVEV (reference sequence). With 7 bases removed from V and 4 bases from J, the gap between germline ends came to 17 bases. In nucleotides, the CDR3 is TGTGCCAGCACCTTAAAGTGGGACACAAATCAGCCCCAGCATTTT. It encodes CASTLKWDTNQPQHF.

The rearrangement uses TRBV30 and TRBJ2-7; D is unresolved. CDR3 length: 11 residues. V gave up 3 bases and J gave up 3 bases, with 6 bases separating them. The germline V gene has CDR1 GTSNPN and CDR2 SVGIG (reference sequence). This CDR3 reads CAWRQYYEQYF. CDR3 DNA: TGTGCCTGGAGACAGTACTACGAGCAGTACTTC.

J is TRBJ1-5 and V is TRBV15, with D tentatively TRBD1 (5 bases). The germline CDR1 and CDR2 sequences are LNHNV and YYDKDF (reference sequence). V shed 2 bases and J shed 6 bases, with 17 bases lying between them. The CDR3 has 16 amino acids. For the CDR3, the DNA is TGTGCCACCAGCAGATCGGGGACTGGGTCGGCTCAGCCCCAGCATTTT. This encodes CATSRSGTGSAQPQHF.

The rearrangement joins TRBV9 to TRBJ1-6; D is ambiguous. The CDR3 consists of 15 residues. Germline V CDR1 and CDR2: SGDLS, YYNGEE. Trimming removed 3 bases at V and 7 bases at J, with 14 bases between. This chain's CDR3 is CASSEVGLPNSPLHF. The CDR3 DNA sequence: TGTGCCAGCAGCGAAGTAGGGCTGCCGAATTCACCCCTCCACTTT.

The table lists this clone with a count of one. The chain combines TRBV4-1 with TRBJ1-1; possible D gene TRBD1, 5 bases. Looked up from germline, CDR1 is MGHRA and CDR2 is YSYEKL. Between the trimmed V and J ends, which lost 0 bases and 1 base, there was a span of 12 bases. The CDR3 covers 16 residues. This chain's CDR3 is CASSQDPAGTNTEAFF. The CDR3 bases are TGCGCCAGCAGCCAAGATCCTGCAGGGACGAACACTGAAGCTTTCTTT.

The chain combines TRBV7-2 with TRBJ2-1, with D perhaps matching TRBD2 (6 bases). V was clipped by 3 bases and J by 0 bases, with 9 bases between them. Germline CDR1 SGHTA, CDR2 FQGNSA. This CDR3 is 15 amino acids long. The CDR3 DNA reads TGTGCCAGCAGCTTCGACGGGGGCTCCTACAATGAGCAGTTCTTC. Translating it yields CASSFDGGSYNEQFF.

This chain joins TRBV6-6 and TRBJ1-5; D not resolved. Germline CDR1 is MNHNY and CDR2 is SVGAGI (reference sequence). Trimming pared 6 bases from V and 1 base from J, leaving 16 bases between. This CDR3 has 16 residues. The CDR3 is CASSPGTIGSNQPQHF. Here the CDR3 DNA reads TGTGCCAGCAGCCCGGGAACAATTGGGAGCAATCAGCCCCAGCATTTT.

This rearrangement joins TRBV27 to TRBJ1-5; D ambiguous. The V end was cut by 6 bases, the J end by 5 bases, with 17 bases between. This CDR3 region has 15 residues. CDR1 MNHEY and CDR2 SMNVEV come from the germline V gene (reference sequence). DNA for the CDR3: TGTGCCAGCAGCCCTGGCTCCGGGAATTATCAGCCCCAGCATTTT. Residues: CASSPGSGNYQPQHF.

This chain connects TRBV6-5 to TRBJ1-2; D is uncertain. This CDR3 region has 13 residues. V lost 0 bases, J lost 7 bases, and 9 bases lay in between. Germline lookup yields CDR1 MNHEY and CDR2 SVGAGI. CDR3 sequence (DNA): TGTGCCAGCAGTTACTCATTGGACGCTGGCTACACCTTC. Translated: CASSYSLDAGYTF.

The CDR3 is CASSTGTSGGLRTEQYF. The CDR3 DNA reads TGCGCCAGCTCTACCGGGACTAGCGGGGGCCTTCGTACAGAGCAGTACTTC. J is TRBJ2-7 and V is TRBV5-1; 14 bases match TRBD2. CDR1 SGHRS and CDR2 YFSETQ come from the germline V gene. Trimming cost V 7 bases and J 7 bases; bases outside gene matches: 16. The CDR3 runs to 17 residues. Full variable domain (rest looked up from reference TRBV5-1 and TRBJ2-7): KAGVTQTPRYLIKTRGQQVTLSCSPISGHRSVSWYQQTPGQGLQFLFEYFSETQRNKGNFPGRFSGRQFSNSRSEMNVSTLELGDSALYLCASSTGTSGGLRTEQYFGPGTRLTVT.

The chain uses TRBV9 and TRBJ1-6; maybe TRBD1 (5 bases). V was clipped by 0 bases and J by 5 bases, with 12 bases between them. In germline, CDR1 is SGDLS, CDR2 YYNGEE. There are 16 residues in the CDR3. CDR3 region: CASSVDLTVNNSPLHF. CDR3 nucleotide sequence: TGTGCCAGCAGCGTAGATCTGACAGTCAATAATTCACCCCTCCACTTT.

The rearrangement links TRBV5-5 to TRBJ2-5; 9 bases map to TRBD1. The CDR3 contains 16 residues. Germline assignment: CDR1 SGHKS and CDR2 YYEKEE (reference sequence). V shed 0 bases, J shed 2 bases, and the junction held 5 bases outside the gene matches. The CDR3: CASSLVQGAFQETQYF. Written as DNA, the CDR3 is TGTGCCAGCAGCTTGGTACAGGGGGCTTTTCAAGAGACCCAGTACTTC.

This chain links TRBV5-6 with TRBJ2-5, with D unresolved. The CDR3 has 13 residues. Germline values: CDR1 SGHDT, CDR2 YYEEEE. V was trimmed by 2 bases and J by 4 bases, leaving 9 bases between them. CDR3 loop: CASSFAGGETQYF. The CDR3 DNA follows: TGTGCCAGCAGCTTCGCAGGTGGAGAGACCCAGTACTTC.

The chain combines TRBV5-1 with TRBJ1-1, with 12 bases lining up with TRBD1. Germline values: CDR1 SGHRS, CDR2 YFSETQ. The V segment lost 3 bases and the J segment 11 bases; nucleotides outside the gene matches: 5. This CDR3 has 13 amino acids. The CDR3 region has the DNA TGCGCCAGCAGCTATGGGACAGGGGGCGCGGCTTTCTTT. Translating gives CASSYGTGGAAFF.

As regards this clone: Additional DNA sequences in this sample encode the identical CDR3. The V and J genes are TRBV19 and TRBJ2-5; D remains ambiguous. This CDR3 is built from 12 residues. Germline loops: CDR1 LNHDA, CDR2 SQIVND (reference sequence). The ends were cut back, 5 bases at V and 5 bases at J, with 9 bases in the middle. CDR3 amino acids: CASSQYEETQYF. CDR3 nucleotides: TGTGCCAGTAGTCAGTACGAGGAGACCCAGTACTTC. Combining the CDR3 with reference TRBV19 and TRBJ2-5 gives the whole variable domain DGGITQSPKYLFRKEGQNVTLSCEQNLNHDAMYWYRQDPGQGLRLIYYSQIVNDFQKGDIAEGYSVSREKKESFPLTVTSAQKNPTAFYLCASSQYEETQYFGPGTRLLVL.

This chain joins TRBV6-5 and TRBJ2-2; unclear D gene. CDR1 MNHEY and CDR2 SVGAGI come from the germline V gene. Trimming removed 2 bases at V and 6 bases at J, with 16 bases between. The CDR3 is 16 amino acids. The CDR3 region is CASSYRLDPGPGELFF. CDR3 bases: TGTGCCAGCAGTTACCGTCTTGATCCAGGTCCCGGGGAGCTGTTTTTT.

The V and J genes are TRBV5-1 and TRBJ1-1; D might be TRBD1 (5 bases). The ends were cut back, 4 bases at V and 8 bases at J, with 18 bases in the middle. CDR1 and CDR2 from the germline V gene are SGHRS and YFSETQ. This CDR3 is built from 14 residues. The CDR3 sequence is CASSIRSGTVEAFF. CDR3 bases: TGCGCCAGCAGCATTCGCTCCGGGACCGTAGAAGCTTTCTTT.

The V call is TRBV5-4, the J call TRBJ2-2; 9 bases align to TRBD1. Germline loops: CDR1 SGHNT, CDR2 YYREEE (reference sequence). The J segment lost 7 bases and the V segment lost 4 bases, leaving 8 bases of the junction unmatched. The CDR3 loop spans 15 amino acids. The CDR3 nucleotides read TGTGCCAGCAGCGGGGGGACAGGGTACGACGGGGAGCTGTTTTTT. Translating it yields CASSGGTGYDGELFF.